Below are 5 T cell receptor beta chains sequenced from a single sample in a study of cytomegalovirus exposure and HLA in healthy donors. PCR employed 60 Vbeta and 13 Jbeta primers. Sequenced by immunoSEQ multiplex PCR; TCRdb stores in-frame clones only, minus some. The sample lists approximately 100,000 clones, approximately 70% seen once, with under 3% in the top ten. Input material: PBMCs. The origin of the receptors is a man aged 50 to 60 in good health and CMV-seronegative.

This rearrangement joins TRBV19 to TRBJ2-2; the D is unclear. Germline lookup yields CDR1 LNHDA and CDR2 SQIVND (reference sequence). The CDR3 consists of 14 residues. V lost 1 base and J 1 base, leaving 4 bases between the germline ends. For the CDR3, the DNA is TGTGCCAGTAGTATAGGAGGGAACACCGGGGAGCTGTTTTTT. It translates to CASSIGGNTGELFF.

V usage is TRBV2 and J usage is TRBJ2-1, with 7 nucleotides matching TRBD1. The CDR3 spans 13 residues. CDR1 is SNHLY and CDR2 is FYNNEI in the germline V gene. After removal of 6 bases from V and 8 bases from J, the junction contained 7 bases not matched to a gene. The CDR3 sequence: CASRLGQYDEQFF. The CDR3 DNA reads TGTGCCAGCAGGTTGGGACAGTACGATGAGCAGTTCTTC.

This sequence joins TRBV5-6 and TRBJ2-1, with 7 bases lining up with TRBD2. The length of the CDR3 is 18 residues. The junction had 11 bases not matched to a gene; V was cut back by 1 base and J by 1 base. Per germline, CDR1 SGHDT and CDR2 YYEEEE. DNA of the CDR3: TGTGCCAGCAGCTTGACATATTTGAAGGGAGGGTCCTACAATGAGCAGTTCTTC. Its protein is CASSLTYLKGGSYNEQFF.

V gene TRBV7-9 combines with J gene TRBJ1-2; 7 bases are a match to TRBD1. The CDR3 spans 14 residues. Germline V gene sequence: CDR1 SEHNR, CDR2 FQNEAQ (reference sequence). Germline trimming cut 7 bases from V and 4 bases from J; bases unmatched to any gene: 9. CDR3 nucleotide sequence: TGTGCCAGCACCCATGGGACAGCTTTCTATGGCTACACCTTC. As protein: CASTHGTAFYGYTF.

The chain links TRBV4-1 to TRBJ2-1; D unclear. The CDR3 sequence is 13 residues long. Germline CDR1 is MGHRA and CDR2 is YSYEKL. Deletions cut 1 base from V and 4 bases from J, with 5 bases between. CDR3 amino acids: CASSQVSYNEQFF. The CDR3 DNA reads as TGCGCCAGCAGCCAAGTTTCTTACAATGAGCAGTTCTTC.